This T cell receptor beta chain was observed in a study of response to subunit inactivated influenza vaccine. Findings and caveats of the study: The authors suggested that few new T cells are recruited per seasonal influenza vaccination.

This clonotype was observed at least ten times. Its antigen is unidentified. In germline, CDR1 is LGHDT, CDR2 YNNKEL (reference sequence). The V and J ends lost 5 bases and 14 bases respectively, with 16 bases between them. The CDR3 length is 12 residues. Each CDR3 protein gets one entry after TCRdb re-called the RT-PCR reads with MiXCR. The table includes roughly 170,000 distinct CDR3 sequences, 7.5% to 10% detected once. The material sequenced was non-naive T cells sorted from PBMCs, taken on the day of vaccination. The rearrangement joins TRBV3-1 to TRBJ2-1; D is undetermined. This sequence was found in a man in his fifties or sixties who received an inactivated influenza vaccine. The CDR3 region has the DNA TGTGCCAGCAGCTTAGGTCGAGGACCGGAGTTCTTC. It yields the protein CASSLGRGPEFF.